Each of the 4 T cell receptor beta chains below was sequenced from the same sample in a study of post-analysis software for immune sequencing data. Findings and limits, study-wide: About five TRBV segments, including TRBV5-6, TRBV5-1 and TRBV20-1, were more frequent in patients than controls.

Their antigens are not known. The library was made from cDNA and included unique molecular identifiers. TCRdb called the PCR reads again in MiXCR, with one record for every CDR3 protein. The table has fewer than 900,000 distinct CDR3 sequences, 46% seen once; the top ten hold roughly 5.2%. Material: blood. The origin of the receptors is a girl between 5 and 17 years old with multiple sclerosis.

The rearrangement links TRBV12-1 to TRBJ2-4. TRBV12-1 is a documented pseudogene. The CDR3 consists of 16 residues. The CDR3 is CASSFLSYGAKNIQYF. CDR3 in DNA: TGTGCCAGCAGCTTTTTATCGTACGGAGCCAAAAACATTCAGTACTTC.

This clonotype was seen just once. The rearrangement uses TRBV12-3 or TRBV12-4 and TRBJ2-7; TRBD1 matches at 9 bases. CDR3 size: 15 residues. The junction had 10 bases not matched to a gene; V was cut back by 5 bases and J by 5 bases. CDR3 nucleotide sequence: TGTGCCAGCAGTGCCACCGGGACAGGGATCCACGAGCAGTACTTC. It yields the protein CASSATGTGIHEQYF.

The rearrangement joins TRBV7-8 to TRBJ2-5, with D hard to call. There are 14 residues in the CDR3. From germline, CDR1 is SGHVS and CDR2 FQNEAQ. V lost 1 base, J lost 4 bases, and 10 bases lay in between. Here the CDR3 DNA reads TGTGCCAGCAGCTTAGGTGGCGGCACAGAGACCCAGTACTTC. Its protein is CASSLGGGTETQYF.

This rearrangement joins TRBV3-1 to TRBJ1-6; D not resolved. This CDR3 is 13 amino acids long. CDR1 and CDR2 (germline): LGHDT, YNNKEL (reference sequence). The V and J ends lost 0 bases and 6 bases respectively, with 3 bases between them. The DNA of the CDR3 is TGTGCCAGCAGCCAAGACTTTAATTCACCCCTCCACTTT. It is translated as CASSQDFNSPLHF.